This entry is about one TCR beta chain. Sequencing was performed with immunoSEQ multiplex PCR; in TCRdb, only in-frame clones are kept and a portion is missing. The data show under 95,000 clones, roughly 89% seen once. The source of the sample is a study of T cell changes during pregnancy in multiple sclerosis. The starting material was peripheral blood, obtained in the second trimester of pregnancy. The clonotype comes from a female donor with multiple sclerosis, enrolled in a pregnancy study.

The CDR3 bases are TGTGCAGCCGAGACAGCAAACACTGAAGCTTTCTTT. Translation gives CAAETANTEAFF. The V and J genes are TRBV28 and TRBJ1-1; tentative D call: TRBD1 (5 bases). CDR3 size: 12 residues. Germline values: CDR1 MDHEN, CDR2 SYDVKM.